The rows below give T cell receptor beta chains drawn from one sample of a study of cytomegalovirus exposure and HLA in healthy donors. The data were produced by immunoSEQ multiplex PCR, yet TCRdb's version contains in-frame clones alone and is incomplete. The sample has approximately 200,000 clones; approximately 82% are singletons. Specimen: PBMCs. Receptors were obtained from a woman aged 25 to 39 in good health and CMV-seropositive. CDR3s include the opening cysteine and the closing phenylalanine or tryptophan. A D gene is named only where the DNA matches it firmly. Clone size is shown for a subset of rows, as once, few, many or a class of expanded clone.

size	D	V	J	DNA	CDR3
NA	NA	TRBV6-6	TRBJ1-4	TGTGCCAGCAGTTACTCAGTTGGGAGAGAAAAACTGTTTTTT	CASSYSVGREKLFF
NA	NA	TRBV18	TRBJ2-7	TGTGCCAGCTCACCGCGGGGGCTGTACGAGCAGTACTTC	CASSPRGLYEQYF
NA	NA	TRBV11-3	TRBJ2-7	TGTGCCAGCAGCCTCGAGGGCAACGAGCAGTACTTC	CASSLEGNEQYF
NA	TRBD1	TRBV7-8	TRBJ1-1	TGTGCCAGCAGCTCACGACAGGGGAATGCTTTCTTT	CASSSRQGNAFF
NA	TRBD1	TRBV6-5	TRBJ1-2	TGTGCCAGCACCTTTAACAGGGGAAGGGATGGCTACACCTTC	CASTFNRGRDGYTF
NA	TRBD2	TRBV9	TRBJ2-7	TGTGCCAGCAGCGTAGGGGGACTAGCGGGTTACGAGCAGTACTTC	CASSVGGLAGYEQYF
NA	NA	TRBV16	TRBJ2-7	TGTGCCAGCAGCCAATCTAATAGCCTCTACGAGCAGTACTTC	CASSQSNSLYEQYF
NA	TRBD2	TRBV6-5	TRBJ2-2	TGTGCCAGCAGTTACGAAACGGGAGGAAACACCGGGGAGCTGTTTTTT	CASSYETGGNTGELFF
NA	NA	TRBV6-1	TRBJ1-2	TGTGCCAGCAGTGCCCCGGGGGGAGGAAACTATGGCTACACCTTC	CASSAPGGGNYGYTF
NA	NA	TRBV19	TRBJ1-3	TGTGCTATTTCAGCGGACTTCTCTGGAAACACCATATATTTT	CAISADFSGNTIYF
NA	TRBD1	TRBV6-6	TRBJ2-1	TGTGCCAGCAACCCCGGACAGGCCTACAATGAGCAGTTCTTC	CASNPGQAYNEQFF
NA	NA	TRBV27	TRBJ1-2	TGTGCCAGCAGTCTCTCGCAAAGCCTAGGCTACACCTTC	CASSLSQSLGYTF
NA	NA	TRBV9	TRBJ2-1	TGTGCCAGCGGTACCCTAGGAACAGGCAATGAGCAGTTCTTC	CASGTLGTGNEQFF
NA	TRBD2	TRBV7-2	TRBJ2-7	TGTGCCAGCAGCGAAGGACTAGCGGGCCTCTCCTACGAGCAGTACTTC	CASSEGLAGLSYEQYF
NA	NA	TRBV12-5	TRBJ1-1	TGTGCTAGTGGTTTGATCGGGTCTCCCCAGGGAGCTTTCTTT	CASGLIGSPQGAFF
NA	NA	TRBV28	TRBJ1-5	TGTGCCAGCAGTTTATCCGGCAGGGTTAATCAGCCCCAGCATTTT	CASSLSGRVNQPQHF
NA	TRBD2	TRBV28	TRBJ2-7	TGTGCCAGCAGGCCGGGACTAGCGGTGTACGAGCAGTACTTC	CASRPGLAVYEQYF
NA	NA	TRBV28	TRBJ2-7	TGTGCCAGCAGTTTAGAGGGGACTCTCATATACTACGAGCAGTACTTC	CASSLEGTLIYYEQYF
NA	NA	TRBV6-6	TRBJ1-2	TGTGCCAGCAGTTACTCGGACAGTGGCTACACCTTC	CASSYSDSGYTF
NA	NA	TRBV10-3	TRBJ2-7	TGTGCCATCAGTGAGGAGGGCTACGAGCAGTACTTC	CAISEEGYEQYF
NA	NA	TRBV28	TRBJ2-3	TGTGCCAGCAGTTTCCCCGTCACACATACGCAGTATTTT	CASSFPVTHTQYF
NA	TRBD1	TRBV29-1	TRBJ2-7	TGCAGCGCCGAGGACAGGGCAGACTACGAGCAGTACTTC	CSAEDRADYEQYF
once	TRBD2	TRBV29-1	TRBJ2-3	TGCAGCGTTGCGCCGAGCGGGAGGCACACAGATACGCAGTATTTT	CSVAPSGRHTDTQYF
NA	NA	TRBV2	TRBJ1-5	TGTGCCAGCAGGGAAGGACAGCAACCGAATCAGCCCCAGCATTTT	CASREGQQPNQPQHF
NA	NA	TRBV29-1	TRBJ1-5	TGCAGCGTTCTACCGGGTTACAATCAGCCCCAGCATTTT	CSVLPGYNQPQHF
NA	NA	TRBV9	TRBJ2-3	TGTGCCAGCAGCGTTAGCCGCGGCACAGATACGCAGTATTTT	CASSVSRGTDTQYF
many	NA	TRBV2	TRBJ1-1	TGTGCCAGCAGCGTGATCGCGGCTGAAGCTTTCTTT	CASSVIAAEAFF
NA	NA	TRBV2	TRBJ1-5	TGTGCCAGCAGCCCCGGACAGTCGAATCAGCCCCAGCATTTT	CASSPGQSNQPQHF
NA	TRBD1	TRBV9	TRBJ1-2	TGTGCCAGCAGCCGGACAGGGACTTATGGCTACACCTTC	CASSRTGTYGYTF
NA	TRBD1	TRBV30	TRBJ2-1	TGTGCCTGGAGTGAGGGACAGCTCAATGAGCAGTTCTTC	CAWSEGQLNEQFF
NA	TRBD2	TRBV6-6	TRBJ2-7	TGTGCCAGTTTCTGGACTAGCTCGGGGGAGCAGTACTTC	CASFWTSSGEQYF
NA	TRBD1	TRBV5-1	TRBJ1-1	TGCGCCAGCAGCTTAGCCGGGACAGGGGGCACTGAAGCTTTCTTT	CASSLAGTGGTEAFF
once	NA	TRBV5-1	TRBJ2-7	TGCGCCAGCAGTTTACACAGTTTAGGCGAGCAGTACTTC	CASSLHSLGEQYF
NA	NA	TRBV19	TRBJ2-3	TGTGCCAGTAGTCGGGGCACAGATACGCAGTATTTT	CASSRGTDTQYF
NA	NA	TRBV6-5	TRBJ1-2	TGTGCCAGCAGGAAGAACAGGGCGGGCGGCTACACCTTC	CASRKNRAGGYTF
NA	TRBD1	TRBV5-6	TRBJ1-5	TGTGCCAGCAGCCGCGGGACAGTTAGCAATCAGCCCCAGCATTTT	CASSRGTVSNQPQHF
NA	NA	TRBV9	TRBJ1-1	TGTGCCAGCAGCGCCCGGGACGGACAGCTGAACACTGAAGCTTTCTTT	CASSARDGQLNTEAFF
NA	NA	TRBV2	TRBJ2-5	TGTGCCAGCCGGATTTCAGGGAACCAAGAGACCCAGTACTTC	CASRISGNQETQYF
NA	NA	TRBV11-2	TRBJ2-3	TGTGCCAGCAGGTACACAGATACGCAGTATTTT	CASRYTDTQYF
NA	TRBD2	TRBV13	TRBJ2-7	TGTGCCAGCAGCCCTACTAGCGGAGCCTACGAGCAGTACTTC	CASSPTSGAYEQYF
NA	NA	TRBV27	TRBJ2-7	TGTGCCAGCAGTTTATTTGGGGGCTCAGAAACCCACGAGCAGTACTTC	CASSLFGGSETHEQYF
NA	TRBD1	TRBV5-1	TRBJ1-4	TGCGCCAGCAGCCTTGACAGGGGACAGGAAAAACTGTTTTTT	CASSLDRGQEKLFF
once	TRBD1	TRBV7-9	TRBJ1-2	TGTGCCAGCAGTTTACAGGGGAACGACTATGGCTACACCTTC	CASSLQGNDYGYTF
NA	TRBD1	TRBV10-3	TRBJ2-7	TGTGCCATCTTCGGACAGGGAACCCACGAGCAGTACTTC	CAIFGQGTHEQYF
NA	TRBD1	TRBV5-1	TRBJ1-2	TGCGCCAGCAGCAAGGGGGACAGGGAGTTCTATGGCTACACCTTC	CASSKGDREFYGYTF
NA	TRBD2	TRBV7-2	TRBJ2-3	TGTGCCAGCAGCTCTAGTCCGGGACTAACAGATACGCAGTATTTT	CASSSSPGLTDTQYF
NA	NA	TRBV5-5	TRBJ2-3	TGTGCCAGCATCGGTGCAGGAGATACGCAGTATTTT	CASIGAGDTQYF
NA	TRBD1	TRBV19	TRBJ2-6	TGTGCCAGTAGTCCCCACAGGGGGATCGGGTCTGGGGCCAACGTCCTGACTTTC	CASSPHRGIGSGANVLTF
NA	NA	TRBV7-2	TRBJ1-2	TGTGCCAGCAGCTTAAGGCCGACCGGGGGCTACACCTTC	CASSLRPTGGYTF
NA	TRBD2	TRBV7-9	TRBJ2-1	TGTGCCAGCAGCTCTACTAGCGGGGATACCAGCTCCTACAATGAGCAGTTCTTC	CASSSTSGDTSSYNEQFF
NA	TRBD2	TRBV5-1	TRBJ2-1	TGCGCCAGCAGCTTGGGCCTAGCGGGGAACAATGAGCAGTTCTTC	CASSLGLAGNNEQFF
NA	NA	TRBV19	TRBJ2-1	TGTGCCAGTAGTATAGGGGGCTTACAGTTCTTC	CASSIGGLQFF
NA	NA	TRBV29-1	TRBJ1-1	TGCAGCGTCCCTAAATCGCACGTTGCGAACACTGAAGCTTTCTTT	CSVPKSHVANTEAFF
NA	NA	TRBV25-1	TRBJ1-4	TGTGCCAGCAGTGAATATATAGGCAGGGACTATGAAAAACTGTTTTTT	CASSEYIGRDYEKLFF
NA	NA	TRBV5-1	TRBJ2-7	TGCGCCAGCAGCTTTCGGCGCGGCGACGAGCAGTACTTC	CASSFRRGDEQYF
NA	NA	TRBV27	TRBJ1-1	TGTGCCAGCAGTTTTAGAGGGATGAACACTGAAGCTTTCTTT	CASSFRGMNTEAFF